Listed below are T cell receptor beta chains from one sample, sequenced in a study of shared clonotypes between healthy human individuals. This table comes from immunoSEQ multiplex PCR, and its TCRdb copy is limited to in-frame clones, with some not included. The table records around 1.6 million clones, approximately 98% of them present only once. The sequenced material came from naive CD4+ T cells sorted from blood. These receptors were collected from a young man in good health. Each CDR3 is given with its conserved first and last residue. The D gene is left open where the match is weak. Clone size is given for some rows only: seen once, a few or many times, or a class if the clone is expanded.

j_call,cdr3_length,v_call,clone_size,d_call,cdr3_nt,cdr3_aa
TRBJ2-1,17,TRBV4-3,once,NA,TGCGCCAGCAGCCAAGACGGGGGCTTAAGCTCCTACAATGAGCAGTTCTTC,CASSQDGGLSSYNEQFF
TRBJ2-3,17,TRBV7-8,once,TRBD2,TGTGCCAGCAGCTTAGTTGCTAGCGGGGGAAGCACAGATACGCAGTATTTT,CASSLVASGGSTDTQYF
TRBJ2-7,15,TRBV7-8,NA,TRBD1,TGTGCCAGCAGCTTTGAGACAGGGGACTCCTACGAGCAGTACTTC,CASSFETGDSYEQYF
TRBJ2-3,14,TRBV29-1,NA,NA,TGCAGCGTTGAGCGGGATGCTAGCACAGATACGCAGTATTTT,CSVERDASTDTQYF
TRBJ1-3,16,TRBV30,few,TRBD1,TGTGCCTGGAGTGGAGGGGGCGTCAGCTCTGGAAACACCATATATTTT,CAWSGGGVSSGNTIYF
TRBJ1-5,13,TRBV4-3,NA,NA,TGCGCCAGCAGCCGGGGCGGGGATCAGCCCCAGCATTTT,CASSRGGDQPQHF
TRBJ2-7,16,TRBV28,NA,TRBD2,TGTGCCAGCAGTCCAACCCGACTAGCGGGGACCTACGAGCAGTACTTC,CASSPTRLAGTYEQYF
TRBJ2-7,14,TRBV2,NA,TRBD1,TGTGCCAGCAGTGAAATCGACAGGGCCTACGAGCAGTACTTC,CASSEIDRAYEQYF
TRBJ1-3,14,TRBV5-4,NA,NA,TGTGCCAGCAGCTTTTTCGAAACTGGAAACACCATATATTTT,CASSFFETGNTIYF
TRBJ1-4,14,TRBV19,once,NA,TGTGCCAGTAGTATAGGCCACCTTGATGAAAAACTGTTTTTT,CASSIGHLDEKLFF
TRBJ2-7,15,TRBV5-5,NA,NA,TGTGCCAGCAGCCCGGGACTGGACCCAGTCTACGAGCAGTACTTC,CASSPGLDPVYEQYF
TRBJ1-4,17,TRBV15,NA,NA,TGTGCCACCAGCAGAGGAAGAGCGGCCATGGCCTTCAAGAGACTGTTTTTT,CATSRGRAAMAFKRLFF
TRBJ1-5,12,TRBV28,NA,NA,TGTGCCAGCAGTTTGGACCCTACGGCCCAGCATTTT,CASSLDPTAQHF
TRBJ2-7,15,TRBV18,NA,NA,TGTGCCAGCTCACCAGTGGCGGGACCCTCCGCCGAGCAGTACTTC,CASSPVAGPSAEQYF
TRBJ1-2,12,TRBV28,NA,NA,TGTGCCAGCAGCTCTAGGGGTTATGGCTACACCTTC,CASSSRGYGYTF
TRBJ2-7,16,TRBV11-1,NA,TRBD2,TGTGCCAGCAGTGGACTAGCGGGAGGGCCATTAGGCGAGCAGTACTTC,CASSGLAGGPLGEQYF
TRBJ1-5,15,TRBV2,NA,NA,TGTGCCAGCAATGAACTGGGGTTCCCTAATCAGCCCCAGCATTTT,CASNELGFPNQPQHF
TRBJ2-1,12,TRBV12-5,NA,TRBD2,TGTGCTAGTGGAGGACTAGCGGGAGGTCTCTTCTTC,CASGGLAGGLFF
TRBJ2-7,13,TRBV29-1,NA,NA,TGCAGCGCGCAACCGACTCCGTTAGGTGAGCAGTACTTC,CSAQPTPLGEQYF
TRBJ2-3,11,TRBV30,NA,NA,TGTGCCTGGAGTTCGGTGGATACGCAGTATTTT,CAWSSVDTQYF
TRBJ2-5,15,TRBV5-1,NA,TRBD2,TGCGCCAGCAGCTTCCTAGCGGGAGGCCAAGAGACCCAGTACTTC,CASSFLAGGQETQYF
TRBJ2-2,18,TRBV18,NA,NA,TGTGCCAGCTCACCCCTCAGTGTGTCCGGGGCGAACACCGGGGAGCTGTTTTTT,CASSPLSVSGANTGELFF
TRBJ2-7,14,TRBV19,NA,TRBD2,TGTGCCAGTAGTACACCCGGGAGGGCCCTTGAGCAGTACTTC,CASSTPGRALEQYF
TRBJ1-2,16,TRBV6-6,NA,NA,TGTGCCAGCTTCGATCTGGGGGGGATGGGTAACTATGGCTACACCTTC,CASFDLGGMGNYGYTF
TRBJ2-1,15,TRBV11-3,once,NA,TGTGCCAGCAGCTCCACCGGCAACTCCTACAATGAGCAGTTCTTC,CASSSTGNSYNEQFF
TRBJ2-5,17,TRBV5-1,NA,TRBD1,TGCGCCAGCAGCTCGGGACAGGGGGCTGGGGCCGGAGAGACCCAGTACTTC,CASSSGQGAGAGETQYF
TRBJ1-4,13,TRBV6-5,NA,NA,TGTGCCAGCAGTTATCGGACGGTTGAAAAACTGTTTTTT,CASSYRTVEKLFF
TRBJ2-7,13,TRBV6-1,NA,NA,TGTGCCGGGTCCCCGGACAGACGACGGGAGCAGTACTTC,CAGSPDRRREQYF
TRBJ2-5,12,TRBV29-1,NA,NA,TGCAGCGCGGATCGTTTCCAAGAGACCCAGTACTTC,CSADRFQETQYF
TRBJ1-3,14,TRBV25-1,NA,NA,TGTGCCAGCAGTGATCGGGGAGCTGGAAACACCATATATTTT,CASSDRGAGNTIYF
TRBJ2-7,14,TRBV28,NA,TRBD1,TGTGCCAGTAGGGGGACAGGCACCCCAGGAGAGCAGTACTTC,CASRGTGTPGEQYF
TRBJ2-1,17,TRBV7-9,NA,NA,TGTGCCAGCAGATCTAAAACCGGGACTCAAGGAAGCGATGAGCAGTTCTTC,CASRSKTGTQGSDEQFF
TRBJ1-1,14,TRBV6-1,NA,TRBD1,TGTGCCAGCAGTATGACAGGGACGACCACTGAAGCTTTCTTT,CASSMTGTTTEAFF
TRBJ2-5,13,TRBV11-2,NA,TRBD2,TGTGCCAGCAGGACTAGCGGGAGCGAGACCCAGTACTTC,CASRTSGSETQYF
TRBJ1-3,13,TRBV7-9,once,NA,TGTGCCAGCAGCCGGGACTCCGGAAACACCATATATTTT,CASSRDSGNTIYF
TRBJ1-3,18,TRBV9,NA,NA,TGTGCCAGCAGCCTCAGACCCGAGAGCCGTTTCTCTGGAAACACCATATATTTT,CASSLRPESRFSGNTIYF
TRBJ2-5,15,TRBV18,NA,TRBD2,TGTGCCAGCTCACCGAGGGCTAGCGGGACGGAGACCCAGTACTTC,CASSPRASGTETQYF
TRBJ2-1,14,TRBV29-1,NA,NA,TGCAGCGCCCCACCTAATGGCGGCTACAATGAGCAGTTCTTC,CSAPPNGGYNEQFF
TRBJ2-5,14,TRBV9,NA,NA,TGTGCCAGGCGGCCCAGGAGTTTATTAGAGACCCAGTACTTC,CARRPRSLLETQYF
TRBJ1-1,12,TRBV6-1,NA,NA,TGTGCCAGCATGACAGCGAACACTGAAGCTTTCTTT,CASMTANTEAFF
TRBJ1-4,15,TRBV5-1,once,NA,TGCGCCAGCAGCTTGGTCCAGGGAACTAATGAAAAACTGTTTTTT,CASSLVQGTNEKLFF
TRBJ1-2,14,TRBV7-2,NA,TRBD1,TGTGCCAGCAGCCCATGGGGACAGACTTATGGCTACACCTTC,CASSPWGQTYGYTF
TRBJ1-2,15,TRBV18,NA,TRBD1,TGTGCCAGCTCAACCTCCGGACAGGGGGGCTATGGCTACACCTTC,CASSTSGQGGYGYTF
TRBJ2-1,12,TRBV28,once,NA,TGTGCCAGCAGTTTGAGGGTAAATGAGCAGTTCTTC,CASSLRVNEQFF
TRBJ2-7,15,TRBV18,NA,NA,TGTGCCAGCTCACCAATAGGGGTCGACCCCTACGAGCAGTACTTC,CASSPIGVDPYEQYF
TRBJ2-1,16,TRBV11-2,NA,TRBD2,TGTGCCAGCAGCTTAGATCGACTAGCGAGGTACAATGAGCAGTTCTTC,CASSLDRLARYNEQFF
TRBJ2-5,12,TRBV11-2,NA,NA,TGTGCCAGCAGCTTAGATCTTGAGACCCAGTACTTC,CASSLDLETQYF
TRBJ1-5,15,TRBV2,few,TRBD1,TGTGCCAGCAGTCTAGACAGGGGTAGCAATCAGCCCCAGCATTTT,CASSLDRGSNQPQHF
TRBJ2-7,15,TRBV9,NA,TRBD2,TGTGCCAGCAGCGTTTTCACTAGCGGGAGTAACGAGCAGTACTTC,CASSVFTSGSNEQYF
TRBJ1-1,12,TRBV28,NA,NA,TGTGCCAGCAGGGCATGGGCCACTGAAGCTTTCTTT,CASRAWATEAFF
TRBJ1-1,14,TRBV28,NA,NA,TGTGCCAGCAGTTTTCAATCAGAGTACACTGAAGCTTTCTTT,CASSFQSEYTEAFF
TRBJ1-5,16,TRBV10-3,NA,NA,TGTGCCATCAGTGAGTCAGGGTTGTACAGCAATCAGCCCCAGCATTTT,CAISESGLYSNQPQHF
TRBJ2-7,15,TRBV11-2,NA,TRBD2,TGTGCCAGCAGGTTAGGGGTGAGCGGGAACCACGAGCAGTACTTC,CASRLGVSGNHEQYF
TRBJ1-2,15,TRBV29-1,NA,NA,TGCAGCCTAGCAGGGGTTACTATAGCTAACTATGGCTACACCTTC,CSLAGVTIANYGYTF
TRBJ2-5,15,TRBV5-1,NA,TRBD2,TGCGCCAGCAGCTCCGGGACTAGTCCTGGGGAGACCCAGTACTTC,CASSSGTSPGETQYF
TRBJ2-7,12,TRBV29-1,NA,TRBD2,TGCAGCGTAGGACTAGCGGGCTACGAGCAGTACTTC,CSVGLAGYEQYF
TRBJ2-1,11,TRBV13,once,NA,TGTGCCAGCAGGCAGGGAGGTGAGCAGTTCTTC,CASRQGGEQFF